Presented here are 5 T cell receptor beta chains from one specimen sequenced in a study of T cell responses to AZD1222 COVID-19 vaccine. Repertoires were generated with immunoSEQ multiplex PCR, while TCRdb's copy carries only in-frame clones and drops some. The sample carries some 150,000 clones, approximately 85% recorded once. Specimen: peripheral blood, collected 28 days after the second dose of the MenACWY control vaccine. Receptors originate from an adult who received the MenACWY meningococcal vaccine as a control.

V gene TRBV7-2 combines with J gene TRBJ2-1; 14 positions match TRBD2. The germline V gene encodes CDR1 SGHTA and CDR2 FQGNSA. This CDR3 has 18 amino acids. With V trimmed by 2 bases and J by 9 bases, 12 bases remained unmatched. The CDR3 sequence is CASSLSLSGLAGVVEQFF. For the CDR3, the DNA is TGTGCCAGCAGCTTAAGCTTATCGGGACTAGCGGGAGTCGTTGAGCAGTTCTTC.

This chain uses TRBV12-1 with TRBJ2-7. TRBV12-1 is noted as a pseudogene. The CDR3 sequence is 12 residues long. The CDR3 bases are TGTGCCAGCAGCCCCCGGCCCTACGAGCAGTACGTC. Translated, it gives CASSPRPYEQYV.

This chain connects TRBV5-1 to TRBJ1-2, with 8 bases fitting TRBD1. Germline V lookup: CDR1 SGHRS, CDR2 YFSETQ. This CDR3 contains 16 residues. V trimming: 4 bases; J trimming: 3 bases; junction bases outside the gene matches: 11. The CDR3 nucleotides read TGCGCCAGCAGCGGACTCTTACAGGGGGAGGACTATGGCTACACCTTC. This encodes CASSGLLQGEDYGYTF.

CDR3 in DNA: TGTGCCAGCAGCCGGGTGGACGGCACTGAAGCTTTCTTT. Amino acid sequence: CASSRVDGTEAFF. The rearrangement uses TRBV3-1 (or the pseudogene TRBV3-2) and TRBJ1-1; D is ambiguous. The V end was cut by 4 bases, the J end by 4 bases, with 10 bases between. The germline gives CDR1 LGHDT, CDR2 YNNKEL (reference sequence). The CDR3 covers 13 residues.

V usage is TRBV30 and J usage is TRBJ1-1; D is perhaps TRBD1 (5 bases). Germline CDR1 reads GTSNPN; CDR2 reads SVGIG (reference sequence). V was trimmed by 2 bases and J by 4 bases, leaving 11 bases between them. The CDR3 contains 13 residues. CDR3: CAWSLGEGTEAFF. In DNA, the CDR3 is TGTGCCTGGAGTTTAGGGGAGGGCACTGAAGCTTTCTTT.